These 19 T cell receptor beta chains originate from one sample sequenced in a study of blood T cell repertoires in COVID-19. The assay was immunoSEQ multiplex PCR, and TCRdb's table has in-frame clones only and misses some. The sample carries fewer than 8,000 clones, 70% to 90% recorded once. Sequencing input: peripheral blood. All receptors come from a man between 65 and 85 years old with active COVID-19.

The rearrangement uses TRBV6-5 and TRBJ1-2; a weak D match, TRBD1 (6 bases). The germline V gene has CDR1 MNHEY and CDR2 SVGAGI. Trimming removed 8 bases at V and 4 bases at J, with 11 bases between. The CDR3 is 12 amino acids. The CDR3, as DNA: TGTGCCAGCCGAGGGGGGGGCTATGGCTACACCTTC. It is translated as CASRGGGYGYTF.

The chain combines TRBV3-1 (or the pseudogene TRBV3-2) with TRBJ1-1; D perhaps matches TRBD1 (6 bases). The germline CDR1 and CDR2 sequences are LGHDT and YNNKEL (reference sequence). Trimming removed 8 bases at V and 5 bases at J, with 15 bases between. The CDR3 covers 13 residues. CDR3 DNA sequence: TGTGCCAGCGCTAACGGGGGGGCGACTGAAGCTTTCTTT. It specifies CASANGGATEAFF.

CDR3 sequence: CASSPGLAGTSRTGELFF. DNA of the CDR3: TGTGCCAGCAGCCCAGGACTAGCGGGGACGTCGCGAACCGGGGAGCTGTTTTTT. The gene calls are TRBV6-2 or TRBV6-3 and TRBJ2-2; 12 nucleotides align to TRBD2. CDR1 and CDR2 from the germline V gene are MNHEY and SVGEGT. Trimming removed 6 bases from V and 5 bases from J; junction bases left unmatched: 13. The CDR3 has 18 residues.

This chain joins TRBV9 and TRBJ2-1; 8 bases agree with TRBD1. J was trimmed by 9 bases and V by 4 bases; bases with no gene match: 9. The CDR3 runs to 14 residues. Germline CDR1 SGDLS, CDR2 YYNGEE. CDR3 sequence (DNA): TGTGCCAGCAGCCAGAACAGGGGGGCCGGTGAGCAGTTCTTC. It yields the protein CASSQNRGAGEQFF.

Here the CDR3 reads CASSQEWLAGGQSDYEQYF. The CDR3 region has the DNA TGCGCCAGCAGCCAAGAATGGCTAGCGGGGGGCCAGTCGGACTACGAGCAGTACTTC. This chain links TRBV4-3 with TRBJ2-7, with 11 bases aligning to TRBD2. CDR1 is LGHNA, CDR2 YSLEER, per germline. CDR3 size: 19 residues. J gave up 3 bases and V 0 bases, and 13 bases lay outside the gene matches.

V is TRBV3-1 (or the pseudogene TRBV3-2) and J is TRBJ2-7; no definite D call. Looked up from germline, CDR1 is LGHDT and CDR2 is YNNKEL (reference sequence). CDR3 length: 16 amino acids. Trimming stripped 3 bases from V and 0 bases from J, with 15 bases between. DNA for the CDR3: TGTGCCAGCAGCCACCCGTGGGCAGCCGGCTCCTACGAGCAGTACTTC. It yields the protein CASSHPWAAGSYEQYF.

This clone was counted once. This sequence joins TRBV4-1 and TRBJ2-2; the D gene is possibly TRBD2 (5 bases). The CDR3 totals 16 residues. The germline V gene has CDR1 MGHRA and CDR2 YSYEKL. V lost 4 bases and J 4 bases, leaving 16 bases between the germline ends. CDR3 residues: CASSPFYLASTGELFF. The CDR3 bases are TGCGCCAGCAGCCCATTTTACCTAGCTTCCACCGGGGAGCTGTTTTTT.

This rearrangement joins TRBV7-9 to TRBJ2-2, with D possibly matching TRBD1 (6 bases). The CDR3 is 13 amino acids. Trimming stripped 1 base from V and 7 bases from J, with 7 bases between. Germline assignment: CDR1 SEHNR and CDR2 FQNEAQ (reference sequence). The CDR3 loop is CASSLGTVGELFF. The CDR3 DNA follows: TGTGCCAGCAGCTTAGGGACAGTCGGGGAGCTGTTTTTT.

The CDR3 spells CASSKSDRGETQYF. DNA of the CDR3: TGTGCCAGCAGTAAATCGGACCGGGGAGAGACCCAGTACTTC. The chain recombines TRBV6-6 with TRBJ2-5; the D gene is possibly TRBD2 (5 bases). Germline CDR1 reads MNHNY; CDR2 reads SVGAGI (reference sequence). Trimming left V 5 bases short and J 4 bases short, with 14 bases between. The CDR3 has 14 residues.

The gene calls are TRBV20-1 and TRBJ2-7; TRBD1 agrees at 9 bases. The CDR3 runs 13 residues. Losses at the gene ends were 3 bases for V and 6 bases for J; bases not matched to a gene: 6. Germline V CDR1 and CDR2: DFQATT, SNEGSKA (reference sequence). The CDR3 sequence: CSASRTGVTEQYF. DNA for the CDR3: TGCAGTGCTAGTAGGACAGGGGTCACCGAGCAGTACTTC.

The rearrangement links TRBV5-1 to TRBJ2-5, with D uncertain. The CDR3 consists of 14 residues. In germline, CDR1 is SGHRS, CDR2 YFSETQ. The V end was cut by 0 bases, the J end by 4 bases, with 10 bases between. CDR3: CASSLAGNLETQYF. CDR3 nucleotide sequence: TGCGCCAGCAGCTTGGCAGGCAACCTAGAGACCCAGTACTTC.

This chain links TRBV19 with TRBJ2-1, with D possibly being TRBD2 (6 bases). The ends were cut back, 3 bases at V and 10 bases at J, with 16 bases in the middle. CDR3 length equals 14 residues. CDR1 and CDR2 from the germline V gene are LNHDA and SQIVND (reference sequence). The CDR3 DNA reads as TGTGCCAGTAGTATGGCGGGACCCCCGGGAGAGCAGTTCTTC. The encoded protein is CASSMAGPPGEQFF.

The chain recombines TRBV10-3 with TRBJ2-3; D perhaps matches TRBD1 (6 bases). V was shortened by 5 bases and J by 0 bases, with 12 bases between the two germline ends. There are 15 residues in the CDR3. CDR1 ENHRY and CDR2 SYGVKD come from the germline V gene. The CDR3 DNA sequence: TGTGCCATCAGTCCCGGACAGTGGAGCACAGATACGCAGTATTTT. Translating gives CAISPGQWSTDTQYF.

This clone was seen just once. The chain couples TRBV20-1 to TRBJ2-7; no reliable D call. Trimming shortened V by 1 base and J by 3 bases, and 4 bases separated the two germline ends. This CDR3 spans 11 amino acids. CDR1 and CDR2 (germline): DFQATT, SNEGSKA (reference sequence). In DNA form, the CDR3 reads TGCAGTGCTAGAGCCGGCTACGAGCAGTACTTC. Its translation is CSARAGYEQYF.

V is TRBV5-1 and J is TRBJ1-5; a weak D match, TRBD1 (6 bases). V lost 4 bases and J lost 0, with 11 bases in between. Germline V gene lookup returns CDR1 SGHRS and CDR2 YFSETQ. The CDR3 consists of 15 residues. The CDR3 DNA reads as TGCGCCAGCAGCCAGGACAGTGGTAGCAATCAGCCCCAGCATTTT. It is translated as CASSQDSGSNQPQHF.

This clone was seen only once. The V gene is TRBV7-2, the J gene TRBJ1-4; possibly TRBD1 for D (5 bases). With 6 bases removed from V and 3 bases from J, the gap between germline ends came to 14 bases. Looked up from germline, CDR1 is SGHTA and CDR2 is FQGNSA. This CDR3 region has 15 residues. CDR3 residues: CASRPGGTPNEKLFF. The DNA for the CDR3 is TGTGCCAGCAGACCCGGGGGGACCCCTAATGAAAAACTGTTTTTT.

The rearrangement uses TRBV6-1 and TRBJ1-3, with TRBD1 as a possible D gene (5 bases). This CDR3 has 17 amino acids. V dropped 0 bases and J dropped 0 bases, with 12 bases sitting between them. Germline values: CDR1 MNHNS, CDR2 SASEGT. The CDR3 protein is CASSEAGGVISGNTIYF. CDR3 DNA: TGTGCCAGCAGTGAAGCGGGGGGAGTGATCTCTGGAAACACCATATATTTT.

This chain links TRBV27 with TRBJ2-3; 7 positions match TRBD1. The CDR3 runs to 17 residues. The J segment lost 0 bases and the V segment lost 4 bases, leaving 10 bases of the junction unmatched. Germline V CDR1 and CDR2: MNHEY, SMNVEV (reference sequence). This CDR3 reads CASSSISTGPSTDTQYF. The CDR3 DNA is TGTGCCAGCAGTTCCATTTCGACAGGGCCTAGCACAGATACGCAGTATTTT.

The genes are TRBV6-2 or TRBV6-3 and TRBJ2-1; D gene unclear. With 2 bases removed from V and 1 base from J, the gap between germline ends came to 15 bases. CDR1 and CDR2 (germline): MNHEY, SVGEGT. This CDR3 comprises 17 residues. In DNA form, the CDR3 reads TGTGCCAGCAGTTACGGGTCTAGTAGAAGGTCCTACAATGAGCAGTTCTTC. Amino acids: CASSYGSSRRSYNEQFF.